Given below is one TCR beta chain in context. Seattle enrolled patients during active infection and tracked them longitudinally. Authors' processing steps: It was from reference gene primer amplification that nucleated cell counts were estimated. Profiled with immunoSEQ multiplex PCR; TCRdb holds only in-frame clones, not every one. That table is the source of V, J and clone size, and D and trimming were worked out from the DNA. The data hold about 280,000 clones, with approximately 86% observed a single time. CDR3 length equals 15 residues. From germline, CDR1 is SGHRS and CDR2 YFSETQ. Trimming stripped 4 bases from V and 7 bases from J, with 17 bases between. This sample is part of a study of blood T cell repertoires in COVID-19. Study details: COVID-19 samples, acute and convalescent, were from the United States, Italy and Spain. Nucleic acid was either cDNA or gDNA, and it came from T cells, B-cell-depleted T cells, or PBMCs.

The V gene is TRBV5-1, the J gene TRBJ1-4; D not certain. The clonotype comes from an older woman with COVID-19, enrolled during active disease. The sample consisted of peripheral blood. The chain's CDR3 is CASSSGGSNAEKLFF. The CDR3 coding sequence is TGCGCCAGCAGCAGCGGAGGGTCTAATGCTGAAAAACTGTTTTTT.